Listed below are T cell receptor beta chains from one sample, sequenced in a study of blood T cell repertoires in COVID-19. Libraries were prepared by immunoSEQ multiplex PCR; TCRdb keeps only in-frame clonotypes and omits some of them. Here the sample spans around 170,000 clones, 80% to 90% being singletons. The sequencing input was peripheral blood. All receptors derive from a man aged 45 to 65 with active or convalescent COVID-19. CDR3s include the opening cysteine and the closing phenylalanine or tryptophan. A D gene is named only where the DNA matches it firmly. Expanded clones get a size class; other rows say once, few or many, or leave the size out.

TRBJ2-5,.,TRBV4-3,.,CASSQDRVETQYF,TGCGCCAGCAGCCAAGACAGGGTAGAGACCCAGTACTTC
TRBJ2-5,.,TRBV7-6,few,CASSPLEGRAETQYF,TGTGCCAGCAGCCCCTTGGAGGGCAGGGCGGAGACCCAGTACTTC
TRBJ2-7,.,TRBV6-2/TRBV6-3,.,CASSYPLSHRRDGETFF,TGTGCCAGCAGTTACCCACTGTCCCATCGACGAGACGGGGAGACGTTCTTC
TRBJ2-7,.,TRBV2,.,CASSGGGLNEQYF,TGTGCCAGCAGTGGAGGCGGGCTCAACGAGCAGTACTTC
TRBJ2-3,TRBD2,TRBV3-1/TRBV3-2,.,CASSQDLASGRYTQYF,TGTGCCAGCAGCCAAGATCTCGCTAGCGGGAGGTATACGCAGTATTTT
TRBJ1-3,.,TRBV6-1,.,CASSESSPGGNTIYF,TGTGCCAGCAGTGAATCATCACCAGGGGGAAACACCATATATTTT
TRBJ1-2,.,TRBV3-1/TRBV3-2,.,CASSQDLQGMGYGYTF,TGTGCCAGCAGCCAAGATTTGCAGGGAATGGGGTATGGCTACACCTTC
TRBJ1-1,.,TRBV7-2,few,CASSLSPTDTEAFF,TGTGCCAGCAGCCTGAGTCCAACGGACACTGAAGCTTTCTTT
TRBJ1-3,.,TRBV21-1,.,CASPLREGCGNTIYF,TGTGCCAGCCCCCTTCGGGAGGGATGTGGAAACACCATATATTTT
TRBJ2-7,.,TRBV10-3,few,CAISESAYEQYF,TGTGCCATCAGTGAGTCGGCTTACGAGCAGTACTTC
TRBJ2-7,TRBD1,TRBV11-1,.,CASSPDRGDYEQYF,TGTGCCAGCAGCCCGGACAGGGGAGACTACGAGCAGTACTTC
TRBJ2-3,TRBD2,TRBV7-9,once,CASRGRNTDTQYF,TGTGCCAGCCGCGGGAGGAACACAGATACGCAGTATTTT
TRBJ2-4,.,TRBV6-1,.,CASSESRALAKNIQYF,TGTGCCAGCAGTGAAAGCAGGGCACTAGCCAAAAACATTCAGTACTTC
TRBJ2-7,TRBD2,TRBV6-5,.,CASSGTSGRKQYF,TGTGCCAGCAGCGGGACTAGCGGGAGGAAGCAGTACTTC
TRBJ2-7,.,TRBV6-5,.,CASSTRGEQYF,TGTGCCAGCAGTACCAGGGGAGAGCAGTACTTC
TRBJ2-7,TRBD1,TRBV7-9,.,CASSLGQGAHEQYF,TGTGCCAGCAGCTTAGGGCAGGGGGCCCACGAGCAGTACTTC
TRBJ2-5,.,TRBV7-2,.,CASSLVAEYGTQYF,TGTGCCAGCAGCTTAGTAGCCGAATATGGGACCCAGTACTTC
TRBJ1-5,.,TRBV6-5,.,CASAVNRGNQPQHF,TGTGCCAGCGCCGTCAATCGGGGCAATCAGCCCCAGCATTTT
TRBJ2-1,TRBD1,TRBV10-2,.,CASTQGASISYNEQFF,TGCGCCAGCACCCAGGGGGCGAGTATTTCCTACAATGAGCAGTTCTTC
TRBJ2-3,TRBD1,TRBV7-2,once,CASAQDRGTDTQYF,TGTGCCAGCGCCCAGGACAGGGGCACAGATACGCAGTATTTT
TRBJ2-5,.,TRBV12-5,.,CASGSSSTWQETQYF,TGTGCTAGTGGTTCTAGTAGCACTTGGCAAGAGACCCAGTACTTC
TRBJ1-1,.,TRBV19,.,CASKYREGTEAFF,TGTGCCAGTAAATACAGGGAGGGCACTGAAGCTTTCTTT
TRBJ2-2,.,TRBV5-1,.,CASSLYGSLTGELFF,TGCGCCAGCAGCTTGTATGGCAGTTTAACCGGGGAGCTGTTTTTT
TRBJ1-5,.,TRBV24-1,.,CATSDEGRGPQHF,TGTGCCACCAGTGACGAAGGTCGCGGGCCCCAGCATTTT
TRBJ2-3,TRBD2,TRBV27,.,CASKPSGRGTDTQYF,TGTGCCAGCAAACCTAGCGGGAGAGGGACAGATACGCAGTATTTT
TRBJ2-1,.,TRBV5-1,.,CASSGSSYNEQFF,TGCGCCAGCAGCGGGAGCTCCTACAATGAGCAGTTCTTC
TRBJ1-2,.,TRBV20-1,.,CSARFLEGYTF,TGCAGTGCTAGGTTCCTAGAGGGCTACACCTTC
TRBJ1-3,TRBD1,TRBV19,.,CASSPGTGGAPVVGSGNTIYF,TGTGCCAGTAGTCCCGGGACAGGGGGAGCCCCCGTGGTGGGTTCTGGAAACACCATATATTTT
TRBJ2-7,TRBD1,TRBV2,.,CASSPGTASYEQYF,TGTGCCAGCAGTCCCGGGACAGCCAGCTACGAGCAGTACTTC
TRBJ1-5,.,TRBV10-3,.,CAIKENSNQPQHF,TGTGCCATCAAAGAGAATAGCAATCAGCCCCAGCATTTT
TRBJ1-2,.,TRBV28,.,CASRASPRGTANYGYTF,TGTGCCAGCAGAGCCTCCCCTCGGGGTACAGCTAACTATGGCTACACCTTC
TRBJ2-3,TRBD2,TRBV5-1,.,CASTGTSGADTQYF,TGCGCCAGCACCGGGACTAGCGGTGCAGATACGCAGTATTTT
TRBJ1-3,.,TRBV12-2,.,CASRFPPVYSGNTIYF,TGTGCAAGTCGCTTCCCCCCGGTCTACTCTGGAAACACCATATATTTT
TRBJ2-7,TRBD2,TRBV5-4,.,CASSIQREGFYEQYF,TGTGCCAGCAGCATACAGCGGGAGGGTTTCTACGAGCAGTACTTC
TRBJ1-2,TRBD1,TRBV28,.,CASSASDRTHGGYTF,TGTGCCAGCAGTGCTTCGGACAGGACCCATGGGGGCTACACCTTC
TRBJ2-3,TRBD1,TRBV7-2,once,CASSSLGQGTDTQYF,TGTGCCAGCAGCTCCCTGGGACAGGGCACAGATACGCAGTATTTT
TRBJ2-7,.,TRBV19,.,CASSIYQGGYEQYF,TGTGCCAGTAGTATATATCAGGGCGGCTACGAGCAGTACTTC
TRBJ2-1,TRBD2,TRBV5-1,once,CASGLAGGYNEQFF,TGCGCCAGCGGACTAGCGGGAGGGTACAATGAGCAGTTCTTC
TRBJ2-2,.,TRBV12-3/TRBV12-4,few,CASSRGSTGELFF,TGTGCCAGCAGCCGGGGGAGCACCGGGGAGCTGTTTTTT
TRBJ2-1,.,TRBV5-4,.,CASSLALRDEQFF,TGTGCCAGCAGCTTGGCCTTGCGGGATGAGCAGTTCTTC
TRBJ2-1,TRBD2,TRBV7-2,.,CASSSSGGNNNEQFF,TGTGCCAGCAGCTCTAGCGGGGGGAACAACAATGAGCAGTTCTTC
TRBJ2-2,TRBD1,TRBV29-1,.,CSVYTGTENTGELFF,TGCAGCGTTTATACCGGGACAGAGAACACCGGGGAGCTGTTTTTT
TRBJ2-2,TRBD2,TRBV18,.,CASSAGVGTGELFF,TGTGCCAGCTCAGCGGGAGTCGGCACCGGGGAGCTGTTTTTT
TRBJ1-2,.,TRBV6-2/TRBV6-3,.,CASSFTMTTNYGYTF,TGTGCCAGCAGTTTCACCATGACAACTAACTATGGCTACACCTTC
TRBJ2-5,TRBD2,TRBV5-1,.,CASSLAGVTGGQETQYF,TGCGCCAGCAGCTTGGCCGGCGTAACGGGGGGCCAAGAGACCCAGTACTTC
TRBJ1-6,TRBD1,TRBV13,.,CASSLGTGVPDSPLHF,TGTGCCAGCAGCTTAGGGACAGGGGTGCCAGATTCACCCCTCCACTTT
TRBJ1-4,TRBD1,TRBV7-2,.,CASSWDRGDEKLFF,TGTGCCAGCAGCTGGGACAGGGGAGATGAAAAACTGTTTTTT
TRBJ1-1,.,TRBV5-1,.,CASSTVAENTEAFF,TGCGCCAGCAGCACCGTGGCAGAAAACACTGAAGCTTTCTTT
TRBJ1-5,.,TRBV6-5,.,CASRAGVSDQPQHF,TGTGCCAGCAGAGCAGGGGTTTCAGATCAGCCCCAGCATTTT
TRBJ1-4,.,TRBV30,.,CAWSVQGDEKLFF,TGTGCCTGGAGTGTACAGGGAGATGAAAAACTGTTTTTT
TRBJ1-3,.,TRBV5-6,.,CASSLDGGNTIYF,TGTGCCAGCAGCTTGGATGGGGGGAACACCATATATTTT
TRBJ2-1,TRBD2,TRBV12-5,.,CASGLKTSGRYNEQFF,TGTGCTAGTGGTTTGAAAACTAGCGGGAGGTACAATGAGCAGTTCTTC
TRBJ1-1,.,TRBV7-3,.,CASSLTPNTEAFF,TGTGCCAGCAGTCTTACACCGAACACTGAAGCTTTCTTT
TRBJ1-1,.,TRBV2,.,CASSERQGNTEAFF,TGTGCCAGCAGTGAGCGGCAGGGCAACACTGAAGCTTTCTTT
TRBJ1-4,TRBD1,TRBV6-1,.,CASSEAQAGGDEKLFF,TGTGCCAGCAGTGAAGCGCAGGCAGGGGGTGATGAAAAACTGTTTTTT
TRBJ1-2,.,TRBV4-3,.,CASSPQVVNYGYTF,TGCGCCAGCAGCCCTCAGGTAGTGAACTATGGCTACACCTTC
TRBJ2-1,TRBD2,TRBV30,.,CAWSVGSSGVGDEQFF,TGTGCCTGGAGTGTTGGGTCTAGCGGGGTAGGGGATGAGCAGTTCTTC
TRBJ2-1,TRBD2,TRBV18,few,CASSPTSGIDNEQFF,TGTGCCAGCTCCCCGACTAGCGGCATAGACAATGAGCAGTTCTTC
TRBJ1-5,.,TRBV6-5,.,CASSTPGADQPQHF,TGTGCCAGCAGTACCCCTGGGGCGGATCAGCCCCAGCATTTT
TRBJ2-1,.,TRBV7-9,.,CASSGRWVPGAYNEQFF,TGTGCCAGCAGCGGGAGATGGGTCCCAGGCGCCTACAATGAGCAGTTCTTC